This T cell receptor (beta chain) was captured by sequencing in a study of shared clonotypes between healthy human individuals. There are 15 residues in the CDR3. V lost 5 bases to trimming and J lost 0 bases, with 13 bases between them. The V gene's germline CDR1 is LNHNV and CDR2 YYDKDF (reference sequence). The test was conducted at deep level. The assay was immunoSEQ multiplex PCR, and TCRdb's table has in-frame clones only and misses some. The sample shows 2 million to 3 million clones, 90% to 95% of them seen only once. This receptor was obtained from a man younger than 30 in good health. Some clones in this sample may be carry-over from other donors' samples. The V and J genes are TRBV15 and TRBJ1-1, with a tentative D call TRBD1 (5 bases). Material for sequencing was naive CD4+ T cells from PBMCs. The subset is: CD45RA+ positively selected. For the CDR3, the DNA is TGTGCCACCAGCCCCGCCGGGACGGTGAACACTGAAGCTTTCTTT. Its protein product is CATSPAGTVNTEAFF.